Sequencing of this T cell receptor beta chain was carried out in a study of T cell responses to AZD1222 COVID-19 vaccine. Measured with immunoSEQ multiplex PCR; TCRdb has only the in-frame clones, and not every one. The table has roughly 140,000 clones, more than 80% seen once. V was cut by 3 bases and J by 4 bases, with 6 bases left in between. Germline CDR1 DFQATT, CDR2 SNEGSKA (reference sequence). CDR3 size: 12 residues. This sequence joins TRBV20-1 and TRBJ2-2, with unresolved D. The origin of this receptor is an adult in good health. The sequencing here drew on peripheral blood, taken on day 0 of AZD1222 vaccination. CDR3 protein: CSASSGTGELFF. CDR3 coding DNA: TGCAGTGCTAGTTCTGGCACCGGGGAGCTGTTTTTT.